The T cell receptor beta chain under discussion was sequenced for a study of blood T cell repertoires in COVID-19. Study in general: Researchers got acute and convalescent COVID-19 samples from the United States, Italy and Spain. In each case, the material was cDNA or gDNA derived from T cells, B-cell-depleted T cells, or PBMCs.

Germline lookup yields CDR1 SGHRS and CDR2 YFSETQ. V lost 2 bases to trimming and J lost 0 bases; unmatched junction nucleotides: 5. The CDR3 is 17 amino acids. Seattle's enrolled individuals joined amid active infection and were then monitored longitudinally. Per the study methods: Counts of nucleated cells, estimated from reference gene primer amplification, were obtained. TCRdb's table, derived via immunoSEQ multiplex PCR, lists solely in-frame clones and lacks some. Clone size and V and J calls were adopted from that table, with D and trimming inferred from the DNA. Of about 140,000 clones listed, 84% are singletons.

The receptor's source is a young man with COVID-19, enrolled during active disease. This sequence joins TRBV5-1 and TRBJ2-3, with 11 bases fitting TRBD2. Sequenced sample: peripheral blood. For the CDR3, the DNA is TGCGCCAGCAGCTTTGTGGCTAGCGGGAGGAGCACAGATACGCAGTATTTT. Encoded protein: CASSFVASGRSTDTQYF.